This T cell receptor beta chain was sequenced during a study of type 1 and type 2 diabetes patients (dated by TCRdb to 2016 to 2018). About the investigation overall: The cohort comprised about nine type 1 diabetes patients, four type 2 diabetes patients and six or seven nondiabetic controls recruited in China. Across the study, CD4+ and CD8+ T cells were positively selected from PBMCs using CD4 or CD8 MicroBeads on MACS columns. A total of about 19 million paired-end reads was generated across the whole study. TCRbeta repertoires were profiled by high-throughput sequencing in the study to compare type 1 diabetes, type 2 diabetes and nondiabetic individuals. For the type 1 diabetes patients, the type 2 diabetes patients acted as a disease comparison group. Similar V gene usage was observed when roughly 20-cycle and roughly 27-cycle amplification were compared, suggesting similar primer efficiencies and random PCR bias. The TCRbeta libraries underwent paired-end sequencing on Illumina HiSeq 2000 or MiSeq instruments. The research as a whole found: In both CD4+ and CD8+ T cells, type 2 diabetes repertoires were highly diverse, with diversity significantly greater than that of type 1 diabetes repertoires. Since just a limited number of T2D and control samples were sequenced, some T1D-only HECs might also appear in more T2D or control samples. Type 2 diabetes patients had few highly-expanded CD4+ clones (median one), and those clones made up a median approximately 4% of reads. Type 2 diabetes and control samples had highly correlated V and J gene usage patterns, with the correlation between samples averaging around 0.97. Study groups were not matched for age and gender, which possibly biased interpretation.

The sample was run on an Illumina MiSeq. Genomic DNA from sorted T cell subsets was used as template for TCRbeta CDR3 amplification. The TCRbeta CDR3 region was amplified by multiplex PCR with 30 forward and 13 reverse primers. PCR products were purified with AMPure XP beads, then indices and adaptors were added in a second roughly 23-cycle PCR. Before sequencing, the libraries were purified from gel with the QIAquick Gel Extraction Kit. As for the original processing: FLASH was used to merge paired-end reads, and IgBLAST was used to align the merged reads to IMGT V, D and J germline references. Reads with below 70% alignment identity to germline references were discarded, leaving some 10,000,000 reads study-wide. IMGT definitions were followed to assign CDR3 boundaries, reading frame and productivity. Clones at or above 1% of reads were defined as highly-expanded clones, and diversity was measured by normalized Shannon entropy. Unpaired two-tailed t-tests were used to test for differences in Shannon entropy between groups. In TCRdb, the public reads were trimmed at Q25 with fastp and aligned with MiXCR, with productive beta chains retained. Here each entry gathers all rows of one CDR3 protein and keeps the most common genes and DNA. These V and J calls rely on TCRdb rather than the paper's analysis. Present in this sample are about 270,000 distinct CDR3 sequences, more than 45% of which were seen just once. Roughly 15% of the sample belongs to the ten largest clones.

The CDR3 contains 15 residues, cysteine and phenylalanine counted. Just the 45-base CDR3 DNA is kept, in frame starting at base 1. From a lookup of the germline V gene, CDR1 and CDR2 are ENHRY and SYGVKD. The V end loses 4 bases and the J end loses 0 bases, and a stretch of 13 bases separates them. About this clonotype itself: It has no known antigen specificity. No base qualities exist here, and no much larger clone lies one base off it.

Every diabetic patient fulfilled standard classification criteria for type 1 or type 2 diabetes, and glucose and C-peptide were evaluated using WHO-recommended methods. Exclusion applied to any donor with other autoimmune diseases or infections within the previous four weeks. Approximately 9.5 milliliters of peripheral blood were collected from each participant. PBMCs were isolated with LymphoPrep density separation. The source of this sequence is a young man with type 2 diabetes. The rearrangement joined TRBV10-3 to TRBJ2-7, with an unclear D gene assignment. The sample consisted of peripheral blood mononuclear cells (PBMCs). Read as DNA, the sequence is TGTGCCATCAGTGCGCCGCTGGGAAGCTCCTACGAGCAGTACTTC. Its coded protein is CAISAPLGSSYEQYF.